This T cell receptor (beta chain) was recovered during a study of tumor and adjacent non-tumor tissue in lung cancer. Study-wide background: Patients comprised roughly 12 adenocarcinoma, 2 squamous cell carcinoma and 1 small cell lung cancer. Aged roughly 30 to 76 years, patients included nine to eleven men and 5 women with stage I to III disease.

General observations from the study: Significantly higher TCR diversity was found in tumor than normal lung. Tumor TCR diversity, when higher, was linked to shorter survival.

CDR1 is SGHRS and CDR2 is YFSETQ in the germline V gene. The V end lost 5 bases, the J end lost 6 bases, and 15 bases lay between the germline ends. The CDR3 consists of 14 residues. RNA was extracted from bulk tissue without any cell sorting. This non-tumor lung sample came from over 3 cm beyond the tumor edge. The library came from three nested PCR rounds adapted from ARM-PCR protocols. TCRdb fed the multiplex PCR reads into MiXCR, producing one record per CDR3 protein. Among fewer than 55,000 distinct CDR3 sequences, roughly 60% were seen once, and the ten largest hold 19%. To note about this clonotype: Its target is unknown.

The source material was distant non-tumor lung tissue. The chain joins TRBV5-1 to TRBJ2-1; D is possibly TRBD2 (5 bases). This sequence originates from a woman aged 40 to 49 with non-small cell lung cancer. The DNA for the CDR3 is TGCGCCAGCAGTACCTCTCCCACTAGCAATGAGCAGTTCTTC. This translates into CASSTSPTSNEQFF.